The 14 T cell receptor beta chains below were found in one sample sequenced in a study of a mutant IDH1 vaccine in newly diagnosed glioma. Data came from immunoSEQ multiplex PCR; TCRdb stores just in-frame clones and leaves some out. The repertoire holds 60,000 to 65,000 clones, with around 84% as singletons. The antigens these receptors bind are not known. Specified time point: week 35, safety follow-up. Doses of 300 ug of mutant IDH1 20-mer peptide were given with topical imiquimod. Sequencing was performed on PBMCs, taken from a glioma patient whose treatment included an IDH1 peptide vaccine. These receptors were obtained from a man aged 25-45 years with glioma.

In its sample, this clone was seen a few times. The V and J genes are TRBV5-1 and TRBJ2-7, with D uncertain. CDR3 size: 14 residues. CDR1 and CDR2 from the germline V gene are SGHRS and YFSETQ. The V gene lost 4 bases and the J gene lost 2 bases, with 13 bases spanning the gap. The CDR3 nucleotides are TGCGCCAGCAGCAGCGCGGTTGGACCCTACGAGCAGTACTTC. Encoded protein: CASSSAVGPYEQYF.

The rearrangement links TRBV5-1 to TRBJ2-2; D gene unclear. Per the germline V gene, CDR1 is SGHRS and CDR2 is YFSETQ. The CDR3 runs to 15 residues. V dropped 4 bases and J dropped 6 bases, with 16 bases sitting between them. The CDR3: CASSRLQSAAGELFF. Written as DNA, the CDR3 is TGCGCCAGCAGCCGGCTACAGAGTGCCGCCGGGGAGCTGTTTTTT.

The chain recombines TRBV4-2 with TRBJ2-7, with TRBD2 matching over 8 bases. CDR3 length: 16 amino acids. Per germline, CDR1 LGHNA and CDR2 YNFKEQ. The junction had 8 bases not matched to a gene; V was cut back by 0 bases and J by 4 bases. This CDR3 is CASSQDWTSYRYEQYF. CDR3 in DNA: TGTGCCAGCAGCCAAGACTGGACTAGCTATAGGTACGAGCAGTACTTC.

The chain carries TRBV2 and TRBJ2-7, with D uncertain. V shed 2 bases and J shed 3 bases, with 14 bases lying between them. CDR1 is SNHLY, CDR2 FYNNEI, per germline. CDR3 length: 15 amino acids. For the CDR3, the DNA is TGTGCCAGCAGTGAATTGGGGTCGCCTCTCTACGAGCAGTACTTC. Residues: CASSELGSPLYEQYF.

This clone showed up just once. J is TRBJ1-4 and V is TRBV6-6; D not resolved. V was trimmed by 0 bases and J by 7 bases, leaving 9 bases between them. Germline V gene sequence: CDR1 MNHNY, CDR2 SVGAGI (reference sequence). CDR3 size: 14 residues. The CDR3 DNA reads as TGTGCCAGCAGTTACTCGAAATCAGGTGAAAAACTGTTTTTT. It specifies CASSYSKSGEKLFF.

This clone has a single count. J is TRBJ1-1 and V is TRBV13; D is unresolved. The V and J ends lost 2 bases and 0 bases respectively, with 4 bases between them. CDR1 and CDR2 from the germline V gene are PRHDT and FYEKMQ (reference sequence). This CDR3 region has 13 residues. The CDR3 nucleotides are TGTGCCAGCAGCTTACTGGTGAACACTGAAGCTTTCTTT. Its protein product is CASSLLVNTEAFF.

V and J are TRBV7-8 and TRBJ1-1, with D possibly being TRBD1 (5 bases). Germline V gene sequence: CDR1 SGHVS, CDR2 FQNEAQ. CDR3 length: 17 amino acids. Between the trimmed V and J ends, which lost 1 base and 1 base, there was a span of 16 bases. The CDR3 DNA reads TGTGCCAGCAGCTTAGTATCGGGGGTCGCAGGGAACACTGAAGCTTTCTTT. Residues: CASSLVSGVAGNTEAFF.

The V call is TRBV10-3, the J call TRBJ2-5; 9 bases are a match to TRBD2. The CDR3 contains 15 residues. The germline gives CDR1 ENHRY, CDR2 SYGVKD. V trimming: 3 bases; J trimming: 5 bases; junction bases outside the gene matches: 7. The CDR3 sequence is CAISDGAGGRETQYF. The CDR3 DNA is TGTGCCATCAGTGATGGAGCGGGGGGCCGGGAGACCCAGTACTTC.

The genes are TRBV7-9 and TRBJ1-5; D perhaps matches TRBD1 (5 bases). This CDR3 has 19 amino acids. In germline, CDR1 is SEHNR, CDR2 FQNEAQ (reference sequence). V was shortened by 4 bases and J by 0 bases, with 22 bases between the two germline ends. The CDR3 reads CASSSTGQGPTYSNQPQHF. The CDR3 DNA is TGTGCCAGCAGCTCGACGGGGCAGGGACCAACTTATAGCAATCAGCCCCAGCATTTT.

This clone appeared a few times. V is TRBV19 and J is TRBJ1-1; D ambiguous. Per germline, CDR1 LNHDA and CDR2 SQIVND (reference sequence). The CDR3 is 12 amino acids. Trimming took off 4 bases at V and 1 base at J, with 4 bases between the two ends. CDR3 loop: CASSNRNTEAFF. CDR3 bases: TGTGCCAGTAGTAACAGGAACACTGAAGCTTTCTTT. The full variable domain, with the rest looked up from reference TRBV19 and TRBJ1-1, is DGGITQSPKYLFRKEGQNVTLSCEQNLNHDAMYWYRQDPGQGLRLIYYSQIVNDFQKGDIAEGYSVSREKKESFPLTVTSAQKNPTAFYLCASSNRNTEAFFGQGTRLTVV.

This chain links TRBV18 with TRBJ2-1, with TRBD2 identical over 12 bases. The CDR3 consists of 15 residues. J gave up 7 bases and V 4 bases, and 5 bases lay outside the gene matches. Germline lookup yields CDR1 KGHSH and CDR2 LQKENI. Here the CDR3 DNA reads TGTGCCAGCTCACTACGGACTAGCGGGGTTAATGAGCAGTTCTTC. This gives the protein CASSLRTSGVNEQFF.

The CDR3 sequence: CASSSDRGLNYGYTF. The CDR3 DNA follows: TGTGCCAGCAGCTCGGACAGGGGCCTCAACTATGGCTACACCTTC. V usage is TRBV5-6 and J usage is TRBJ1-2, with 9 bases aligning to TRBD1. In germline, CDR1 is SGHDT, CDR2 YYEEEE. This CDR3 comprises 15 residues. With 3 bases clipped from V and 2 bases from J, the junction kept 5 bases outside the gene matches.

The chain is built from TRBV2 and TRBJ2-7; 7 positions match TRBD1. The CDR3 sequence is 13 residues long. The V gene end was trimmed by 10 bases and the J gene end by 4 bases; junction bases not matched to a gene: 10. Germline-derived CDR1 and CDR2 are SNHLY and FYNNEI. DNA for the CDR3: TGTGCCATCAAAGACAGGGATTGGTACGAGCAGTACTTC. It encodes CAIKDRDWYEQYF.

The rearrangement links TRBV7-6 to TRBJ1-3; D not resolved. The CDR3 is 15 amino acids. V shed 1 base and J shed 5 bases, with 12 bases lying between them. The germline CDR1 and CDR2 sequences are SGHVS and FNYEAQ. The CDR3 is CASSLDLNDRNTIYF. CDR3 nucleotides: TGTGCCAGCAGCTTAGACCTCAACGACCGAAACACCATATATTTT. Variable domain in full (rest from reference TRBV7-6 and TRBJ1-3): GAGVSQSPRYKVTKRGQDVALRCDPISGHVSLYWYRQALGQGPEFLTYFNYEAQQDKSGLPNDRFSAERPEGSISTLTIQRTEQRDSAMYRCASSLDLNDRNTIYFGEGSWLTVV.